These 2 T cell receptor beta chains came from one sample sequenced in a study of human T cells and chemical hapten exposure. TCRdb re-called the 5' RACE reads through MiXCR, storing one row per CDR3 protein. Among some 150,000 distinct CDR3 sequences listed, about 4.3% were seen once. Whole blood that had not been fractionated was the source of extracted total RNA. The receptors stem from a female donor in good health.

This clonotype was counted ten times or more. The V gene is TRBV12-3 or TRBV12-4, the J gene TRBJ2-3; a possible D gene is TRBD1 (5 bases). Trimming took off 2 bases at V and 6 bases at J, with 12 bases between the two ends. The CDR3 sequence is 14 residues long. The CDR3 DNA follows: TGTGCCAGCAGTTTAAGTGTGGGGCCCGATACGCAGTATTTT. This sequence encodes CASSLSVGPDTQYF.

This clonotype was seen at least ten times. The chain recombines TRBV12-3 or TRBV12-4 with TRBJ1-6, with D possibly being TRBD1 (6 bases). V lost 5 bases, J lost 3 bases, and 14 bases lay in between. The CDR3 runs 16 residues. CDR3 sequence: CASSPTGPGYNSPLHF. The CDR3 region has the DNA TGTGCCAGCAGTCCGACAGGACCGGGCTATAATTCACCCCTCCACTTT.